A selection of T cell receptor beta chains follows, all from one sample in a study of shared clonotypes between healthy human individuals. Measured with immunoSEQ multiplex PCR; TCRdb has only the in-frame clones, and not every one. The sample has approximately 1.9 million clones; 80% to 95% are singletons. Source material: naive CD8+ T cells from PBMCs. Receptors originate from a man aged 18 to 35 in good health. Some clones in this sample may be carry-over from other donors' samples. Both conserved end residues are part of each CDR3. Fields, in order: J gene, D gene, V gene, clone size, CDR3 protein, CDR3 DNA. D genes are given only for firm matches. Clone size is stated in some rows and not others, as once, few, many or a class when expanded.

j_call: TRBJ1-1
d_call: .
v_call: TRBV19
clone_size: once
cdr3_aa: CASATALIGEAFF
cdr3_nt: TGTGCCAGTGCGACGGCGCTGATAGGTGAAGCTTTCTTT

j_call: TRBJ2-5
d_call: .
v_call: TRBV7-9
clone_size: .
cdr3_aa: CASSKRQADTETQYF
cdr3_nt: TGTGCCAGCAGCAAGCGACAGGCGGACACGGAGACCCAGTACTTC

j_call: TRBJ2-1
d_call: TRBD1
v_call: TRBV14
clone_size: .
cdr3_aa: CASSQLPGTGGWYEQFF
cdr3_nt: TGTGCCAGCAGCCAACTTCCCGGGACAGGGGGCTGGTATGAGCAGTTCTTC

j_call: TRBJ2-7
d_call: TRBD1
v_call: TRBV10-2
clone_size: .
cdr3_aa: CATELLTGKGEQYF
cdr3_nt: TGCGCCACCGAACTCCTGACAGGGAAAGGCGAGCAGTACTTC

j_call: TRBJ1-2
d_call: .
v_call: TRBV27
clone_size: .
cdr3_aa: CASSLWWGVDGYTF
cdr3_nt: TGTGCCAGCAGTTTATGGTGGGGGGTCGATGGCTACACCTTC

j_call: TRBJ2-1
d_call: .
v_call: TRBV11-2
clone_size: .
cdr3_aa: CASSSQRGGPYNEQFF
cdr3_nt: TGTGCCAGCAGCTCCCAAAGGGGAGGCCCCTACAATGAGCAGTTCTTC

j_call: TRBJ2-5
d_call: TRBD2
v_call: TRBV19
clone_size: .
cdr3_aa: CASSILLSGTSGSLYF
cdr3_nt: TGTGCCAGTAGTATCTTACTCTCCGGGACTAGCGGGAGTCTGTACTTC

j_call: TRBJ2-7
d_call: TRBD2
v_call: TRBV29-1
clone_size: .
cdr3_aa: CSVEEAGDDEQYF
cdr3_nt: TGCAGCGTTGAGGAAGCGGGAGACGACGAGCAGTACTTC

j_call: TRBJ2-2
d_call: .
v_call: TRBV11-3
clone_size: .
cdr3_aa: CASSLDSSRALAGELFF
cdr3_nt: TGTGCCAGCAGCTTAGATTCCTCCAGGGCGTTGGCCGGGGAGCTGTTTTTT

j_call: TRBJ1-1
d_call: .
v_call: TRBV9
clone_size: .
cdr3_aa: CASSVGGLTEAFF
cdr3_nt: TGTGCCAGCAGCGTAGGGGGTCTCACTGAAGCTTTCTTT

j_call: TRBJ2-7
d_call: .
v_call: TRBV4-3
clone_size: .
cdr3_aa: CASSQDRWDEQYF
cdr3_nt: TGCGCCAGCAGCCAAGATCGGTGGGACGAGCAGTACTTC

j_call: TRBJ2-7
d_call: TRBD2
v_call: TRBV28
clone_size: once
cdr3_aa: CASSLGLREGRHEQYF
cdr3_nt: TGTGCCAGCAGTTTAGGTTTGCGGGAGGGCCGCCACGAGCAGTACTTC

j_call: TRBJ1-1
d_call: .
v_call: TRBV7-2
clone_size: .
cdr3_aa: CASSLFGHGMNTEAFF
cdr3_nt: TGTGCCAGCAGCTTATTTGGGCACGGAATGAACACTGAAGCTTTCTTT

j_call: TRBJ2-6
d_call: .
v_call: TRBV2
clone_size: .
cdr3_aa: CAPGMREAGANVLTF
cdr3_nt: TGTGCCCCAGGGATGCGGGAAGCTGGGGCCAACGTCCTGACTTTC

j_call: TRBJ1-2
d_call: .
v_call: TRBV7-9
clone_size: .
cdr3_aa: CASSQPTGYNYGYTF
cdr3_nt: TGTGCCAGCAGCCAACCCACAGGGTACAACTATGGCTACACCTTC

j_call: TRBJ1-2
d_call: TRBD1
v_call: TRBV28
clone_size: .
cdr3_aa: CASRPDRGPWILGYTF
cdr3_nt: TGTGCCAGCAGGCCTGACAGGGGGCCGTGGATCCTTGGCTACACCTTC

j_call: TRBJ2-7
d_call: .
v_call: TRBV25-1
clone_size: .
cdr3_aa: CASRRRDDYEQYF
cdr3_nt: TGTGCCAGCAGGCGAAGGGATGACTACGAGCAGTACTTC

j_call: TRBJ2-1
d_call: .
v_call: TRBV7-2
clone_size: .
cdr3_aa: CASSLPPSDEQFF
cdr3_nt: TGTGCCAGCAGCTTACCCCCTAGCGATGAGCAGTTCTTC

j_call: TRBJ2-6
d_call: .
v_call: TRBV2
clone_size: .
cdr3_aa: CASRLSGANVLTF
cdr3_nt: TGTGCCAGCAGATTATCTGGGGCCAACGTCCTGACTTTC

j_call: TRBJ2-5
d_call: .
v_call: TRBV2
clone_size: .
cdr3_aa: CASSDLGEFRETQYF
cdr3_nt: TGTGCCAGCAGTGACTTGGGGGAGTTCCGAGAGACCCAGTACTTC

j_call: TRBJ2-3
d_call: TRBD2
v_call: TRBV28
clone_size: .
cdr3_aa: CASSETAGGEDTQYF
cdr3_nt: TGTGCCAGCAGTGAGACCGCGGGAGGTGAAGATACGCAGTATTTT

j_call: TRBJ1-5
d_call: TRBD1
v_call: TRBV19
clone_size: .
cdr3_aa: CASTGEGDRVSQPQHF
cdr3_nt: TGTGCCAGTACCGGAGAGGGGGACAGGGTAAGTCAGCCCCAGCATTTT

j_call: TRBJ1-5
d_call: .
v_call: TRBV21-1
clone_size: .
cdr3_aa: CAIKTGNNQPQHF
cdr3_nt: TGTGCCATCAAAACAGGGAACAATCAGCCCCAGCATTTT

j_call: TRBJ2-3
d_call: TRBD2
v_call: TRBV5-4
clone_size: .
cdr3_aa: CASSLKRELRSDTQYF
cdr3_nt: TGTGCCAGCAGCTTGAAGCGGGAGCTTAGGTCAGATACGCAGTATTTT

j_call: TRBJ2-5
d_call: .
v_call: TRBV5-1
clone_size: .
cdr3_aa: CASSSRTAQETQYF
cdr3_nt: TGCGCCAGCAGCTCCAGGACAGCCCAAGAGACCCAGTACTTC

j_call: TRBJ1-5
d_call: .
v_call: TRBV2
clone_size: .
cdr3_aa: CASSEGHLQPQHF
cdr3_nt: TGTGCCAGCAGTGAAGGACACCTTCAGCCCCAGCATTTT

j_call: TRBJ2-5
d_call: TRBD2
v_call: TRBV30
clone_size: .
cdr3_aa: CAWSGWPTSGTQETQYF
cdr3_nt: TGTGCCTGGAGTGGCTGGCCGACTAGCGGGACCCAAGAGACCCAGTACTTC

j_call: TRBJ1-1
d_call: .
v_call: TRBV5-6
clone_size: .
cdr3_aa: CASRFWGGRTEAFF
cdr3_nt: TGTGCCAGCAGATTCTGGGGAGGAAGGACTGAAGCTTTCTTT

j_call: TRBJ1-5
d_call: TRBD1
v_call: TRBV7-9
clone_size: .
cdr3_aa: CASSWGQGNQPQHF
cdr3_nt: TGTGCCAGCAGCTGGGGACAGGGGAATCAGCCCCAGCATTTT

j_call: TRBJ2-7
d_call: TRBD2
v_call: TRBV5-6
clone_size: .
cdr3_aa: CASSETSGGSYEQYF
cdr3_nt: TGTGCCAGCAGCGAGACTAGCGGGGGCTCCTACGAGCAGTACTTC

j_call: TRBJ2-2
d_call: .
v_call: TRBV7-9
clone_size: once
cdr3_aa: CASSPETNTGELFF
cdr3_nt: TGTGCCAGCAGCCCGGAAACAAACACCGGGGAGCTGTTTTTT

j_call: TRBJ1-3
d_call: TRBD1
v_call: TRBV15
clone_size: .
cdr3_aa: CATSSEGQQGNTIYF
cdr3_nt: TGTGCCACCAGCAGCGAGGGACAGCAAGGAAACACCATATATTTT

j_call: TRBJ2-1
d_call: .
v_call: TRBV7-9
clone_size: .
cdr3_aa: CASQTGPTTAEQFF
cdr3_nt: TGTGCCAGCCAGACAGGCCCCACGACGGCTGAGCAGTTCTTC

j_call: TRBJ2-2
d_call: .
v_call: TRBV25-1
clone_size: .
cdr3_aa: CATPDGNTGELFF
cdr3_nt: TGTGCCACCCCGGACGGGAACACCGGGGAGCTGTTTTTT

j_call: TRBJ2-7
d_call: TRBD1
v_call: TRBV5-6
clone_size: once
cdr3_aa: CASSLLPTGGMKEQYF
cdr3_nt: TGTGCCAGCAGCCTTCTACCGACAGGGGGGATGAAAGAGCAGTACTTC

j_call: TRBJ2-1
d_call: .
v_call: TRBV15
clone_size: .
cdr3_aa: CATSGPTNLYNEQFF
cdr3_nt: TGTGCCACCAGCGGCCCGACTAACCTCTACAATGAGCAGTTCTTC

j_call: TRBJ2-1
d_call: .
v_call: TRBV25-1
clone_size: .
cdr3_aa: CASSELVDNEQFF
cdr3_nt: TGTGCCAGCAGTGAATTGGTAGACAATGAGCAGTTCTTC

j_call: TRBJ2-1
d_call: .
v_call: TRBV10-3
clone_size: .
cdr3_aa: CAIRGDGYNEQFF
cdr3_nt: TGTGCCATCAGGGGGGACGGCTACAATGAGCAGTTCTTC

j_call: TRBJ2-2
d_call: .
v_call: TRBV19
clone_size: .
cdr3_aa: CASQGPTGELFF
cdr3_nt: TGTGCCAGTCAAGGGCCCACCGGGGAGCTGTTTTTT

j_call: TRBJ2-3
d_call: TRBD1
v_call: TRBV5-6
clone_size: .
cdr3_aa: CASSLNGQGTQYF
cdr3_nt: TGTGCCAGCAGCTTGAATGGACAGGGAACGCAGTATTTT

j_call: TRBJ1-1
d_call: .
v_call: TRBV4-3
clone_size: .
cdr3_aa: CASSQVAQGPFGTEAFF
cdr3_nt: TGCGCCAGCAGCCAAGTAGCCCAGGGCCCCTTTGGCACTGAAGCTTTCTTT

j_call: TRBJ2-4
d_call: .
v_call: TRBV15
clone_size: .
cdr3_aa: CATSSGAVAKNIQYF
cdr3_nt: TGTGCCACCAGCAGCGGGGCAGTAGCCAAAAACATTCAGTACTTC

j_call: TRBJ2-7
d_call: TRBD1
v_call: TRBV10-3
clone_size: once
cdr3_aa: CAISESKDRGRQYF
cdr3_nt: TGTGCCATCAGTGAGTCGAAGGACAGGGGACGGCAGTACTTC

j_call: TRBJ1-5
d_call: .
v_call: TRBV15
clone_size: .
cdr3_aa: CATSRGLANQPQHF
cdr3_nt: TGTGCCACCAGCAGGGGACTCGCGAATCAGCCCCAGCATTTT

j_call: TRBJ2-5
d_call: .
v_call: TRBV15
clone_size: .
cdr3_aa: CATSASPGETQYF
cdr3_nt: TGTGCCACCAGCGCAAGTCCGGGAGAGACCCAGTACTTC

j_call: TRBJ1-1
d_call: TRBD1
v_call: TRBV2
clone_size: few
cdr3_aa: CANDRGPNTEAFF
cdr3_nt: TGTGCCAACGACAGGGGGCCGAACACTGAAGCTTTCTTT